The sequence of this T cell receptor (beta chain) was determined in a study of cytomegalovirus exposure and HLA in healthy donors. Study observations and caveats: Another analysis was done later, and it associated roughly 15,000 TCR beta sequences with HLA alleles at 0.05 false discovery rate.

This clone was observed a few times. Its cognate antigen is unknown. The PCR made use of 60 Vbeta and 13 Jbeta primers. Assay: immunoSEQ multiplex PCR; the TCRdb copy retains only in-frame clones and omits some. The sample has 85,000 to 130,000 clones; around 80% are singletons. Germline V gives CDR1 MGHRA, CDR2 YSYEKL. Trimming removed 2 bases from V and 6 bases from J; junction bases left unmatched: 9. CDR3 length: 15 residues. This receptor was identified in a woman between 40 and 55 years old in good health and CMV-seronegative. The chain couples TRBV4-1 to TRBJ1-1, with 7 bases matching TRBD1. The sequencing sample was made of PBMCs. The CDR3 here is CASSQSSGQGAEAFF. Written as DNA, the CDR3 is TGCGCCAGCAGCCAATCGTCGGGCCAGGGGGCTGAAGCTTTCTTT.